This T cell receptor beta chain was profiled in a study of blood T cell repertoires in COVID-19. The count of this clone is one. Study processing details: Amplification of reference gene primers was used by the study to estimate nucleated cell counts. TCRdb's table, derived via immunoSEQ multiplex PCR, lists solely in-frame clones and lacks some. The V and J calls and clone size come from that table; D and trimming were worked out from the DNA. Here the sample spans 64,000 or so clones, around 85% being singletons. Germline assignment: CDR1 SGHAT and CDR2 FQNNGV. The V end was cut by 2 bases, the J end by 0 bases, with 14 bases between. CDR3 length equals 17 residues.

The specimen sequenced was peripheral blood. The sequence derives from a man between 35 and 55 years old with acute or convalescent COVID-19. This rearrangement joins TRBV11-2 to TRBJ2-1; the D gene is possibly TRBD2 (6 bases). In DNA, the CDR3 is TGTGCCAGCAGCTTACAGGGACTCCTAATCTCCTACAATGAGCAGTTCTTC. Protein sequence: CASSLQGLLISYNEQFF.